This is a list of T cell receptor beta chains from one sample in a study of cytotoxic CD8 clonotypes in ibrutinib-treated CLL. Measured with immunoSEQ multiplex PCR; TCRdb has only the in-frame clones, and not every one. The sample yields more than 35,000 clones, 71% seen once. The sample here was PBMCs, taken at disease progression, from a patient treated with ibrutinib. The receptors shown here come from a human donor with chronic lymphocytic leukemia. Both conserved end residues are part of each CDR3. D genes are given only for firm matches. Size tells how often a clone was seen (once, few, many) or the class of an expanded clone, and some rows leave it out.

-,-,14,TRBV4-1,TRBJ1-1,CASSPTKGNTEAFF,TGCGCCAGCAGCCCTACCAAGGGGAATACTGAAGCTTTCTTT
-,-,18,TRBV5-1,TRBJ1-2,CASRMRVGGIGPSYGYTF,TGCGCCAGCAGGATGAGGGTCGGGGGAATTGGGCCCAGCTATGGCTACACCTTC
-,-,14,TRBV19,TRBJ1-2,CASSSRTPSYGYTF,TGTGCCAGTAGTTCCCGGACGCCGTCCTATGGCTACACCTTC
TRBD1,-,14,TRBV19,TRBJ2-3,CASADRGNTDTQYF,TGTGCCAGTGCCGACAGGGGTAACACAGATACGCAGTATTTT
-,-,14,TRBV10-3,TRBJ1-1,CAIRGRVLDTEAFF,TGTGCCATCAGGGGGAGGGTTTTGGACACTGAAGCTTTCTTT
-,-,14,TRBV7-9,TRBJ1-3,CASSHDVGGNTIYF,TGTGCCAGCAGCCACGATGTCGGGGGAAACACCATATATTTT
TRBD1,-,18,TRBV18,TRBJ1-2,CASSPTSGTGELRNGYTF,TGTGCCAGCTCACCCACCTCTGGGACAGGGGAGCTAAGGAATGGCTACACCTTC
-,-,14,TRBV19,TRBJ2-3,CASGSRGLTDTQYF,TGTGCCAGTGGGTCGCGGGGACTCACAGATACGCAGTATTTT
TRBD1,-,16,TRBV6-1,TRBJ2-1,CASSEPDRGLYNEQFF,TGTGCCAGCAGTGAACCGGACAGGGGGCTCTACAATGAGCAGTTCTTC
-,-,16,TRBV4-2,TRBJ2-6,CASSQDGGAGANVLTF,TGTGCCAGCAGCCAAGACGGAGGGGCTGGGGCCAACGTCCTGACTTTC
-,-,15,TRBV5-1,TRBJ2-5,CASSFRPPPRETQYF,TGCGCCAGCAGCTTCCGGCCCCCCCCCAGGGAGACCCAGTACTTC
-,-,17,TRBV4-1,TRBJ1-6,CASSVEGGTRGNSPLHF,TGCGCCAGCAGTGTAGAGGGGGGCACGCGGGGTAATTCACCCCTCCACTTT
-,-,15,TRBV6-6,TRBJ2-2,CASRARELNTGELFF,TGTGCCAGCAGGGCCCGGGAACTGAACACCGGGGAGCTGTTTTTT
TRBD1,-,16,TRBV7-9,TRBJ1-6,CASSSKDRGIDSPLHF,TGTGCCAGCAGCTCCAAGGACAGGGGAATAGATTCACCCCTCCACTTT
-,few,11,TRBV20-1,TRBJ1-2,CSAGRGSGYTF,TGCAGTGCTGGAAGGGGGTCTGGCTACACCTTC
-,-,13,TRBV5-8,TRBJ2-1,CASSLGWEREQFF,TGTGCCAGCAGCTTGGGGTGGGAACGCGAGCAGTTCTTC
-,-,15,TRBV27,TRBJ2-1,CASSFQGAGVNEQFF,TGTGCCAGCAGTTTCCAGGGGGCGGGGGTAAATGAGCAGTTCTTC
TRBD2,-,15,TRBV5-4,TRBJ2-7,CAVASGGLSRSQQYF,TGTGCAGTTGCTAGCGGGGGGCTAAGTAGGTCTCAGCAGTACTTC
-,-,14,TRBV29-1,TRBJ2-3,CSVVDYRDTDTQYF,TGCAGCGTTGTGGACTACAGAGACACAGATACGCAGTATTTT
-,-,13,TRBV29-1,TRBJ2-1,CSQGGMGNNEQFF,TGCAGTCAGGGGGGTATGGGGAACAATGAGCAGTTCTTC
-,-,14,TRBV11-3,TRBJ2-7,CASSLGSRVYEQYF,TGTGCCAGCAGCTTGGGCAGCAGGGTCTACGAGCAGTACTTC
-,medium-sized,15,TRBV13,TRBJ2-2,CASSSGTGYTGELFF,TGTGCCAGCAGCTCCGGGACGGGGTACACCGGGGAGCTGTTTTTT
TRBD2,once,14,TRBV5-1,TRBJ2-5,CASSLLAGAGTQYF,TGCGCCAGCAGCCTACTAGCGGGTGCCGGGACCCAGTACTTC
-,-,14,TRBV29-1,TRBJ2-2,CSVELTQSTGELFF,TGCAGCGTTGAGCTCACACAGAGCACCGGGGAGCTGTTTTTT